This passage covers 20 T cell receptor beta chains from one sample sequenced in a study of shared clonotypes between healthy human individuals. Sequencing used immunoSEQ multiplex PCR; TCRdb keeps in-frame clones, though not all of them. The data hold nearly 2 million clones, with about 95% observed a single time. Positively selected for CCR7, the CD45RO-negative cells used as naive CD8 cells excluded terminally differentiated effector memory CD45RA+ cells. The sequencing input was naive CD8+ T cells sorted from blood. These TCRs come from a young man in good health.

To note about this clone: Other DNA variants within this sample encode the same CDR3. This chain joins TRBV19 and TRBJ2-2; D remains unclear. The CDR3 is 15 residues long. V lost 3 bases and J lost 4, with 12 bases in between. Germline lookup yields CDR1 LNHDA and CDR2 SQIVND (reference sequence). The CDR3 DNA is TGTGCCAGTAGTATTCTGGGTATAGGCACCGGGGAGCTGTTTTTT. Protein product: CASSILGIGTGELFF.

With regard to this clone: The sample contains more than one DNA sequence encoding this CDR3. V and J are TRBV13 and TRBJ1-6; 9 positions agree with TRBD1. Losses at the gene ends were 5 bases for V and 7 bases for J; bases not matched to a gene: 3. There are 14 residues in the CDR3. Germline-derived CDR1 and CDR2 are PRHDT and FYEKMQ (reference sequence). The CDR3 DNA reads as TGTGCCAGCAGCCAAGGGACAGGGAATTCACCCCTCCACTTT. It specifies CASSQGTGNSPLHF.

V usage is TRBV6-6 and J usage is TRBJ1-2; 7 nucleotides match TRBD1. CDR3 length equals 14 residues. J gave up 9 bases and V 5 bases, and 12 bases lay outside the gene matches. Germline V gene lookup returns CDR1 MNHNY and CDR2 SVGAGI (reference sequence). CDR3 sequence: CASSAGTENFSYTF. CDR3 coding DNA: TGTGCCAGCAGTGCCGGGACAGAGAACTTTAGCTACACCTTC.

This chain connects TRBV21-1 to TRBJ2-2; the D call TRBD2 from the table was never checked on the DNA. TRBV21-1 is flagged as a pseudogene. CDR3 size: 17 residues. CDR3: CASSKALTSGSIGELFF. The DNA for the CDR3 is TGTGCCAGCAGCAAAGCCCTGACTAGCGGGAGTATTGGGGAGCTGTTTTTT.

In the case of this clone: In the same sample, other DNA sequences code for this CDR3. V gene TRBV9 combines with J gene TRBJ2-7; no definite D call. The V gene's germline CDR1 is SGDLS and CDR2 YYNGEE. With 0 bases removed from V and 0 bases from J, the gap between germline ends came to 4 bases. The CDR3 sequence is 13 residues long. As DNA, the CDR3 is TGTGCCAGCAGCGTAGACGGCTCCTACGAGCAGTACTTC. It encodes CASSVDGSYEQYF.

The genes are TRBV4-1 and TRBJ1-4; D gene unclear. V shed 0 bases and J shed 2 bases, with 10 bases lying between them. The CDR3 is 16 residues long. The germline CDR1 and CDR2 sequences are MGHRA and YSYEKL. This CDR3 is CASSQESGRTNEKLFF. The CDR3, as DNA: TGCGCCAGCAGCCAAGAATCGGGAAGGACTAATGAAAAACTGTTTTTT.

J is TRBJ2-1 and V is TRBV18, with a tentative D call TRBD1 (5 bases). V was clipped by 4 bases and J by 8 bases, with 15 bases between them. This CDR3 is 14 amino acids long. The V gene's germline CDR1 is KGHSH and CDR2 LQKENI. The CDR3 loop is CASSRADSSYEQFF. CDR3 coding DNA: TGTGCCAGCTCACGGGCCGACAGTTCGTATGAGCAGTTCTTC.

Worth noting for this clone: The sample contains more than one DNA sequence encoding this CDR3. The chain combines TRBV14 with TRBJ2-7; no clear D. Germline V gene data show CDR1 as SGHDN and CDR2 as FVKESK. V lost 1 base and J lost 4, with 11 bases in between. There are 14 residues in the CDR3. CDR3 in DNA: TGTGCCAGCAGCCAAGGGACCGGGCCATACGAGCAGTACTTC. Translating it yields CASSQGTGPYEQYF.

The chain uses TRBV21-1 and TRBJ2-2; TRBD1, the table's D call, lacks a check against the DNA. TRBV21-1 is given as a pseudogene. The CDR3 has 19 residues. As DNA, the CDR3 is TGTGCCAGCAGCAAAGGAACCGGGACAGGGGTCTTTAACACCGGGGAGCTGTTTTTT. It specifies CASSKGTGTGVFNTGELFF.

This chain joins TRBV5-8 and TRBJ1-6; D might be TRBD1 (5 bases). V shed 4 bases and J shed 6 bases, with 11 bases lying between them. This CDR3 spans 14 amino acids. CDR1 is SGHTS, CDR2 YDEGEE, per germline. The CDR3 spells CASSPRALNSPLHF. The CDR3 DNA is TGTGCCAGCAGCCCCAGGGCCCTTAATTCACCCCTCCACTTT.

This rearrangement joins TRBV6-6 to TRBJ2-7; D ambiguous. V lost 2 bases and J lost 5, with 7 bases in between. This CDR3 comprises 12 residues. Germline loops: CDR1 MNHNY, CDR2 SVGAGI (reference sequence). CDR3 amino acids: CASSYLRHEQYF. The CDR3, as DNA: TGTGCCAGCAGTTACCTCCGGCACGAGCAGTACTTC.

This clone came up a few times. J is TRBJ1-1 and V is TRBV30; D is uncertain. CDR1 and CDR2 (germline): GTSNPN, SVGIG (reference sequence). The germline V and J ends were trimmed by 0 bases and 0 bases, with 8 bases remaining between them. The CDR3 runs 14 residues. The CDR3 nucleotides are TGTGCCTGGAGTGTAGGGCAGATGAACACTGAAGCTTTCTTT. It translates to CAWSVGQMNTEAFF.

The rearrangement uses TRBV13 and TRBJ2-7; D remains ambiguous. Trimming took 1 base from V and 6 from J, leaving 7 bases between them. The CDR3 has 12 residues. The germline gives CDR1 PRHDT, CDR2 FYEKMQ (reference sequence). For the CDR3, the DNA is TGTGCCAGCAGCTTAGAGGGTGGCGAGCAGTACTTC. It codes for CASSLEGGEQYF.

The DNA of the CDR3 is TGTGCCAGCAGTTACGGGTTCAGCTATGAGCAGTTCTTC. Its protein is CASSYGFSYEQFF. The chain joins TRBV6-6 to TRBJ2-1; D ambiguous. The germline gives CDR1 MNHNY, CDR2 SVGAGI (reference sequence). The CDR3 loop spans 13 amino acids. Trimming cost V 2 bases and J 8 bases, with 10 bases left between them.

Notes on this clone: This sample includes further DNA sequences coding for the same CDR3. V usage is TRBV7-2 and J usage is TRBJ2-1; possible D gene TRBD1, 6 bases. The germline V and J ends were trimmed by 5 bases and 4 bases, with 12 bases remaining between them. The CDR3 is 14 amino acids. The germline V gene encodes CDR1 SGHTA and CDR2 FQGNSA. The CDR3 DNA reads as TGTGCCAGCAGCCCGGGAACAGGGTACAATGAGCAGTTCTTC. Translation: CASSPGTGYNEQFF.

V is TRBV5-1 and J is TRBJ1-2; D is possibly TRBD1 (5 bases). V lost 2 bases, J lost 8 bases, and 16 bases lay in between. The germline CDR1 and CDR2 sequences are SGHRS and YFSETQ. The CDR3 length is 14 residues. In nucleotides, the CDR3 is TGCGCCAGCAGCTTAGATTTGGGGCTCGGAGGCTACACCTTC. Its protein is CASSLDLGLGGYTF.

The chain's CDR3 is CASSLGGAYVETQYF. The DNA of the CDR3 is TGTGCCAGCAGCTTAGGGGGCGCTTACGTAGAGACCCAGTACTTC. The V gene is TRBV11-2, the J gene TRBJ2-5; tentatively, D is TRBD1 (5 bases). V gave up 1 base and J gave up 4 bases, with 13 bases separating them. Per germline, CDR1 SGHAT and CDR2 FQNNGV. The CDR3 is made up of 15 amino acids.

The chain carries TRBV5-4 and TRBJ2-3, with TRBD2 matching 13 bases. The CDR3 spans 16 residues. Germline lookup yields CDR1 SGHNT and CDR2 YYREEE (reference sequence). J lost 7 bases, V lost 2 bases, and 7 bases had no gene match. The CDR3 region has the DNA TGTGCCAGCAGCTTCTGGGGGGGACTAGCGGGGAATACGCAGTATTTT. Protein sequence: CASSFWGGLAGNTQYF.

The chain combines TRBV4-1 with TRBJ2-3; possibly TRBD1 or TRBD2 for D (5 bases each). The CDR3 has 17 amino acids. CDR1 and CDR2 (germline): MGHRA, YSYEKL. V was trimmed by 0 bases and J by 0 bases, leaving 13 bases between them. The CDR3 sequence: CASSQDPGPDSTDTQYF. CDR3 DNA sequence: TGCGCCAGCAGCCAAGACCCGGGGCCGGATAGCACAGATACGCAGTATTTT.

This clone was picked up one time. This chain connects TRBV4-1 to TRBJ2-1; possible D gene TRBD2, 6 bases. This CDR3 region has 17 residues. Germline CDR1 reads MGHRA; CDR2 reads YSYEKL. Trimming shortened V by 0 bases and J by 4 bases, and 16 bases separated the two germline ends. The CDR3 bases are TGCGCCAGCAGCCAAGATAAGAGCACTAGCACTTACAATGAGCAGTTCTTC. This codes for CASSQDKSTSTYNEQFF.